A selection of T cell receptor beta chains follows, all from one sample in a study of CD8+ T cells in alopecia areata. Assay: immunoSEQ multiplex PCR; the TCRdb copy retains only in-frame clones and omits some. The repertoire has approximately 150,000 clones, less than 70% of them found once; the top ten carry 14%. The material sequenced was CD4+ T cells sorted from blood, taken at week 24, from a patient treated with tofacitinib. The origin of the receptors is a human donor with alopecia areata. The CDR3 runs from the conserved cysteine through the conserved F or W. D genes are given only for firm matches. Clone sizes are given selectively: once, few, many, or a class where the clone is expanded.

j_call: TRBJ1-1
clone_size: -
d_call: -
v_call: TRBV29-1
cdr3_nt: TGCAGCGTGGCTCGTCCACTGAACACTGAAGCTTTCTTT
cdr3_aa: CSVARPLNTEAFF

j_call: TRBJ2-3
clone_size: -
d_call: TRBD1
v_call: TRBV27
cdr3_nt: TGTGCCAGCCGACGGGACAGGGGCACAGATACGCAGTATTTT
cdr3_aa: CASRRDRGTDTQYF

j_call: TRBJ2-5
clone_size: -
d_call: TRBD1
v_call: TRBV30
cdr3_nt: TGTGCCTGGGCCGGACAGGGGGAAGAGACCCAGTACTTC
cdr3_aa: CAWAGQGEETQYF

j_call: TRBJ1-2
clone_size: -
d_call: -
v_call: TRBV6-5
cdr3_nt: TGTGCCAGCAGTTCCCAGGGGTTCTATGGCTACACCTTC
cdr3_aa: CASSSQGFYGYTF

j_call: TRBJ2-3
clone_size: -
d_call: -
v_call: TRBV5-1
cdr3_nt: TGCGCCAGCAGGGACGGGCAGGGCAACACAGATACGCAGTATTTT
cdr3_aa: CASRDGQGNTDTQYF

j_call: TRBJ1-2
clone_size: -
d_call: -
v_call: TRBV4-2
cdr3_nt: TGTGCCAGCAGCCAAGATCAAGCTAACACTCCGCAGGGCTACACCTTC
cdr3_aa: CASSQDQANTPQGYTF

j_call: TRBJ2-5
clone_size: -
d_call: TRBD1
v_call: TRBV5-6
cdr3_nt: TGTGCCAGCAGCCCGCTCCCCCGAGGACAGGCCCTCCAAGAGACCCAGTACTTC
cdr3_aa: CASSPLPRGQALQETQYF

j_call: TRBJ2-6
clone_size: -
d_call: TRBD1
v_call: TRBV5-1
cdr3_nt: TGCGCCAGCAGCCCGGACGTGACAGGGGTGGGCGTCCTGACTTTC
cdr3_aa: CASSPDVTGVGVLTF

j_call: TRBJ2-7
clone_size: -
d_call: TRBD1
v_call: TRBV25-1
cdr3_nt: TGTGCCAGCAGTGAACAACAGGGGGGAGTCTACGAGCAGTACTTC
cdr3_aa: CASSEQQGGVYEQYF

j_call: TRBJ2-3
clone_size: -
d_call: -
v_call: TRBV29-1
cdr3_nt: TGCAGCACCCGGGGCGGCACGACAGATACGCAGTATTTT
cdr3_aa: CSTRGGTTDTQYF

j_call: TRBJ2-1
clone_size: -
d_call: -
v_call: TRBV30
cdr3_nt: TGTGCCTGGATGGCAGGGGCAGGGCCCTACAATGAGCAGTTCTTC
cdr3_aa: CAWMAGAGPYNEQFF

j_call: TRBJ1-1
clone_size: -
d_call: -
v_call: TRBV14
cdr3_nt: TGTGCCAGCAGCCATCGAGCTATGAACACTGAAGCTTTCTTT
cdr3_aa: CASSHRAMNTEAFF

j_call: TRBJ1-1
clone_size: -
d_call: -
v_call: TRBV29-1
cdr3_nt: TGCAGCGCTCACAGGGCCATGAACACTGAAGCTTTCTTT
cdr3_aa: CSAHRAMNTEAFF

j_call: TRBJ1-1
clone_size: -
d_call: TRBD1
v_call: TRBV7-6
cdr3_nt: TGTGCCAGCAGCCGGGACAGGGTCACTGAAGCTTTCTTT
cdr3_aa: CASSRDRVTEAFF

j_call: TRBJ1-2
clone_size: few
d_call: -
v_call: TRBV28
cdr3_nt: TGTGCCAGCAGTTTAGGGGCATCGGGCTATGGCTACACCTTC
cdr3_aa: CASSLGASGYGYTF

j_call: TRBJ2-1
clone_size: -
d_call: -
v_call: TRBV2
cdr3_nt: TGTGCCGGACGTGGGAATGGGGCATTTAATGAGCAGTTCTTC
cdr3_aa: CAGRGNGAFNEQFF

j_call: TRBJ2-2
clone_size: few
d_call: TRBD2
v_call: TRBV6-5
cdr3_nt: TGTGCCAGCAATCGACGACTAGCAGCAACCGGGGAGCTGTTTTTT
cdr3_aa: CASNRRLAATGELFF

j_call: TRBJ2-7
clone_size: few
d_call: -
v_call: TRBV20-1
cdr3_nt: TGCAGTGCCAATACCCGCTACGAGCAGTACTTC
cdr3_aa: CSANTRYEQYF

j_call: TRBJ1-4
clone_size: few
d_call: -
v_call: TRBV19
cdr3_nt: TGTGCCAGTAGTATGAGCCGGGCACTGGGGAGAAAACTGTTTTTT
cdr3_aa: CASSMSRALGRKLFF

j_call: TRBJ2-5
clone_size: -
d_call: -
v_call: TRBV30
cdr3_nt: TGTGCCTGGAGTCCTGGCCAGGGGCAAAGGGAGACCCAGTACTTC
cdr3_aa: CAWSPGQGQRETQYF

j_call: TRBJ2-5
clone_size: -
d_call: TRBD2
v_call: TRBV5-1
cdr3_nt: TGCGCCAGCAGCTTGCGGACTAGCGGGGGTGAGACCCAGTACTTC
cdr3_aa: CASSLRTSGGETQYF

j_call: TRBJ2-7
clone_size: -
d_call: -
v_call: TRBV5-1
cdr3_nt: TGCGCCAGCAGCTACGACGAACACGAGCAGTACTTC
cdr3_aa: CASSYDEHEQYF

j_call: TRBJ2-2
clone_size: few
d_call: -
v_call: TRBV7-2
cdr3_nt: TGTGCCAGCAGCTTAGCGTTAGTGAACACCGGGGAGCTGTTTTTT
cdr3_aa: CASSLALVNTGELFF

j_call: TRBJ2-7
clone_size: -
d_call: -
v_call: TRBV29-1
cdr3_nt: TGCAGCGTTGATGGGGGCTCAGTGTACGAGCAGTACTTC
cdr3_aa: CSVDGGSVYEQYF

j_call: TRBJ2-3
clone_size: -
d_call: -
v_call: TRBV6-1
cdr3_nt: TGTGCCAGCAGCCGGTCCGGGACACTCATAGATACGCAGTATTTT
cdr3_aa: CASSRSGTLIDTQYF

j_call: TRBJ1-6
clone_size: -
d_call: -
v_call: TRBV5-1
cdr3_nt: TGCGCCAGCAGCTTGGACAGGACCAATTCACCCCTCCACTTT
cdr3_aa: CASSLDRTNSPLHF

j_call: TRBJ1-4
clone_size: -
d_call: -
v_call: TRBV6-5
cdr3_nt: TGTGCCAGCAGCCACAGGAGCCCGAATGAAAAACTGTTTTTT
cdr3_aa: CASSHRSPNEKLFF

j_call: TRBJ1-1
clone_size: -
d_call: -
v_call: TRBV11-3
cdr3_nt: TGTGCCAGCAGCTTGAATGGTGAAGCTTTCTTT
cdr3_aa: CASSLNGEAFF

j_call: TRBJ2-1
clone_size: few
d_call: -
v_call: TRBV29-1
cdr3_nt: TGCAGCGTTGGTTCTCCCGGCAATGAGCAGTTCTTC
cdr3_aa: CSVGSPGNEQFF

j_call: TRBJ2-5
clone_size: -
d_call: -
v_call: TRBV5-1
cdr3_nt: TGCGCCAGCAGCTTGCAGGACCAAGAGACCCAGTACTTC
cdr3_aa: CASSLQDQETQYF

j_call: TRBJ1-5
clone_size: few
d_call: -
v_call: TRBV5-6
cdr3_nt: TGTGCCAGCAGCTGGGGCAGGGGAGAAGCTCAGCCCCAGCATTTT
cdr3_aa: CASSWGRGEAQPQHF

j_call: TRBJ1-2
clone_size: few
d_call: -
v_call: TRBV7-9
cdr3_nt: TGTGCCAGCACCGTCGGGGAAGCTAACTATGGCTACACCTTC
cdr3_aa: CASTVGEANYGYTF

j_call: TRBJ1-1
clone_size: -
d_call: -
v_call: TRBV5-1
cdr3_nt: TGCGCCAGCAGCTTGGGCACTGAAGCTTTCTTT
cdr3_aa: CASSLGTEAFF

j_call: TRBJ2-2
clone_size: few
d_call: -
v_call: TRBV14
cdr3_nt: TGTGCCAGCAGCCAACAGAACACCGGGGAGCTGTTTTTT
cdr3_aa: CASSQQNTGELFF

j_call: TRBJ1-6
clone_size: -
d_call: -
v_call: TRBV28
cdr3_nt: TGTGCCAGCACCTCGCGAACAGGTGGGCATTTGGCCCTCCACTTT
cdr3_aa: CASTSRTGGHLALHF

j_call: TRBJ2-1
clone_size: -
d_call: -
v_call: TRBV6-1
cdr3_nt: TGTGCCAGCAGTGCGCGCCAGGGGGGACAGTCGAATGAGCAGTTCTTC
cdr3_aa: CASSARQGGQSNEQFF

j_call: TRBJ2-3
clone_size: few
d_call: -
v_call: TRBV13
cdr3_nt: TGTGCCAGCAGTCCACCGGTGGGTACGCAGTATTTT
cdr3_aa: CASSPPVGTQYF

j_call: TRBJ1-2
clone_size: -
d_call: -
v_call: TRBV7-2
cdr3_nt: TGTGCCAGCAGCTTACGTTCCGTGGACAGCTATGGCTACACCTTC
cdr3_aa: CASSLRSVDSYGYTF

j_call: TRBJ2-6
clone_size: -
d_call: -
v_call: TRBV30
cdr3_nt: TGTGCCTGGGCGGACAGATCGCGGGCCAACGTCCTGACTTTC
cdr3_aa: CAWADRSRANVLTF

j_call: TRBJ2-1
clone_size: -
d_call: -
v_call: TRBV30
cdr3_nt: TGTGCCTGGACCGTTGGGGGCTCCTACAATGAGCAGTTCTTC
cdr3_aa: CAWTVGGSYNEQFF

j_call: TRBJ2-7
clone_size: few
d_call: TRBD1
v_call: TRBV29-1
cdr3_nt: TGCAGCGTTTCTCAGGGCAGGGGGCCCTACGAGCAGTACTTC
cdr3_aa: CSVSQGRGPYEQYF

j_call: TRBJ2-7
clone_size: few
d_call: TRBD2
v_call: TRBV15
cdr3_nt: TGTGCCACCTCCGGGGGGATCTTCTACGAGCAGTACTTC
cdr3_aa: CATSGGIFYEQYF

j_call: TRBJ2-5
clone_size: -
d_call: TRBD2
v_call: TRBV7-7
cdr3_nt: TGTGCTAGCAGCTTAGGCGGGGGAGGCCAAGAGACCCAGTACTTC
cdr3_aa: CASSLGGGGQETQYF

j_call: TRBJ2-5
clone_size: few
d_call: -
v_call: TRBV29-1
cdr3_nt: TGCAGCACTGCCCTCGGACTATTTGGAGAGACCCAGTACTTC
cdr3_aa: CSTALGLFGETQYF

j_call: TRBJ1-2
clone_size: few
d_call: -
v_call: TRBV30
cdr3_nt: TGTGCCTGGAGTTTTCCTCCGACAGGCAGCTATGGCTACACCTTC
cdr3_aa: CAWSFPPTGSYGYTF

j_call: TRBJ2-1
clone_size: -
d_call: TRBD1
v_call: TRBV29-1
cdr3_nt: TGCAGCGTTAACCGGGACAGGGATATTGGTGAGCAGTTCTTC
cdr3_aa: CSVNRDRDIGEQFF

j_call: TRBJ1-5
clone_size: -
d_call: -
v_call: TRBV27
cdr3_nt: TGTGCCAGCAGTCCAACGACAGGCGGTCAGCCCCAGCATTTT
cdr3_aa: CASSPTTGGQPQHF

j_call: TRBJ1-4
clone_size: -
d_call: -
v_call: TRBV15
cdr3_nt: TGTGCCACCAGCAGAGAGGGAGGGGGTAGGGAAAAACTGTTTTTT
cdr3_aa: CATSREGGGREKLFF

j_call: TRBJ2-7
clone_size: -
d_call: TRBD2
v_call: TRBV4-2
cdr3_nt: TGTGCCAGCAGCCGCCTGGGCCTAGCGGGGGCCTACGAGCAGTACTTC
cdr3_aa: CASSRLGLAGAYEQYF

j_call: TRBJ2-6
clone_size: few
d_call: -
v_call: TRBV6-5
cdr3_nt: TGTGCCAGCAGTTACTCAGCGAGCTCTGGGGCCAACGTCCTGACTTTC
cdr3_aa: CASSYSASSGANVLTF